What follows are 32 T cell receptor beta chains derived from one specimen sequenced in a study of cytomegalovirus exposure and HLA in healthy donors. TCRdb keeps only in-frame clones here, not all; method: immunoSEQ multiplex PCR. In the table there are some 130,000 clones, roughly 90% of which are singletons. Material for sequencing was PBMCs. These receptor sequences come from a woman under 30 in good health and CMV-seropositive.

The rearrangement uses TRBV30 and TRBJ1-2; perhaps TRBD1 as D (5 bases). The CDR3 length is 14 residues. Germline lookup yields CDR1 GTSNPN and CDR2 SVGIG (reference sequence). V was pared by 3 bases and J by 2 bases, with 13 bases between. CDR3 DNA sequence: TGTGCCTGGAGGGCCAGGGTGTCGAACTATGGCTACACCTTC. Amino acids: CAWRARVSNYGYTF.

The chain carries TRBV19 and TRBJ1-5; 7 nucleotides agree with TRBD1. Germline CDR1 and CDR2: LNHDA and SQIVND (reference sequence). Germline trimming cut 5 bases from V and 0 bases from J; bases unmatched to any gene: 13. The CDR3 is made up of 18 amino acids. CDR3 in DNA: TGTGCCAGTAGTCGGGACAGCGTGCAGGGTTATAGCAATCAGCCCCAGCATTTT. Protein: CASSRDSVQGYSNQPQHF.

CDR3 nucleotides: TGTGCCAGCAGCAACTTAATAGGGGGTCGTAACTCCTACGAGCAGTACTTC. This sequence encodes CASSNLIGGRNSYEQYF. The gene calls are TRBV13 and TRBJ2-7; D is possibly TRBD1 (6 bases). V was clipped by 5 bases and J by 0 bases, with 20 bases between them. CDR1 PRHDT and CDR2 FYEKMQ come from the germline V gene (reference sequence). The CDR3 is 17 amino acids.

Only a few counts were recorded for this clone. The gene calls are TRBV27 and TRBJ1-1, with 10 bases identical to TRBD1. The V gene end was trimmed by 5 bases and the J gene end by 7 bases; junction bases not matched to a gene: 4. Germline V gives CDR1 MNHEY, CDR2 SMNVEV (reference sequence). The CDR3 is 13 residues long. CDR3 in DNA: TGTGCCAGCAGTGGACAGGGGGGATATGAAGCTTTCTTT. Its translation is CASSGQGGYEAFF.

This clone was seen more than once but under ten times. The CDR3, as DNA: TGTGCCAGCAGCTCGATACAGGGTTATGGTGGCTACACCTTC. This gives the protein CASSSIQGYGGYTF. The chain links TRBV27 to TRBJ1-2; tentatively, D is TRBD1 (6 bases). The germline gives CDR1 MNHEY, CDR2 SMNVEV (reference sequence). V was clipped by 6 bases and J by 7 bases, with 18 bases between them. The CDR3 has 14 residues.

The chain recombines TRBV27 with TRBJ2-1, with 12 bases identical to TRBD2. In germline, CDR1 is MNHEY, CDR2 SMNVEV (reference sequence). The V segment lost 5 bases and the J segment 6 bases; nucleotides outside the gene matches: 5. The CDR3 extends over 15 amino acids. The CDR3 loop is CASSPGTSGLNEQFF. CDR3 coding DNA: TGTGCCAGCAGTCCCGGGACTAGCGGGCTCAATGAGCAGTTCTTC.

The chain joins TRBV7-9 to TRBJ2-2, with a possible D match to TRBD1 (5 bases). The CDR3 contains 17 residues. The germline V and J ends were trimmed by 5 bases and 4 bases, with 20 bases remaining between them. Germline assignment: CDR1 SEHNR and CDR2 FQNEAQ (reference sequence). The CDR3 spells CASSAASSGWSTGELFF. The DNA of the CDR3 is TGTGCCAGCAGCGCCGCCTCTTCAGGGTGGAGCACCGGGGAGCTGTTTTTT. The variable domain in full, with the rest retrieved from reference TRBV7-9 and TRBJ2-2, is DTGVSQNPRHKITKRGQNVTFRCDPISEHNRLYWYRQTLGQGPEFLTYFQNEAQLEKSRLLSDRFSAERPKGSFSTLEIQRTEQGDSAMYLCASSAASSGWSTGELFFGEGSRLTVL.

V is TRBV5-1 and J is TRBJ2-6; tentative D call: TRBD1 (5 bases). The CDR3 covers 17 residues. Per the germline V gene, CDR1 is SGHRS and CDR2 is YFSETQ. V was shortened by 0 bases and J by 0 bases, with 10 bases between the two germline ends. The CDR3 is CASSLADRSSGANVLTF. The CDR3 coding sequence is TGCGCCAGCAGCTTGGCAGACAGAAGCTCTGGGGCCAACGTCCTGACTTTC.

The chain has TRBV7-2 and TRBJ1-1; D not certain. CDR1 and CDR2 from the germline V gene are SGHTA and FQGNSA. The CDR3 runs 15 residues. With 6 bases removed from V and 0 bases from J, the gap between germline ends came to 14 bases. CDR3 in DNA: TGTGCCAGCAGGATCCCAGAGGGCGTGAACACTGAAGCTTTCTTT. Translated, it gives CASRIPEGVNTEAFF.

This chain connects TRBV7-8 to TRBJ2-7, with a weak D call TRBD1 (6 bases). Germline assignment: CDR1 SGHVS and CDR2 FQNEAQ. The CDR3 has 16 amino acids. Trimming stripped 3 bases from V and 2 bases from J, with 17 bases between. The CDR3 DNA reads TGTGCCAGCAGCTTTTTCGGACAGACTCCGGCCTACGAGCAGTACTTC. Its translation is CASSFFGQTPAYEQYF.

The chain links TRBV7-9 to TRBJ1-4; no definite D call. The ends were cut back, 11 bases at V and 5 bases at J, with 24 bases in the middle. This CDR3 region has 16 residues. From germline, CDR1 is SEHNR and CDR2 FQNEAQ (reference sequence). The chain's CDR3 is CAVLPRGLSGNEKLFF. CDR3 nucleotide sequence: TGTGCCGTTCTCCCGAGAGGCCTGTCGGGGAATGAAAAACTGTTTTTT. The full variable domain, completed using reference TRBV7-9 and TRBJ1-4, is DTGVSQNPRHKITKRGQNVTFRCDPISEHNRLYWYRQTLGQGPEFLTYFQNEAQLEKSRLLSDRFSAERPKGSFSTLEIQRTEQGDSAMYLCAVLPRGLSGNEKLFFGSGTQLSVL.

J is TRBJ1-5 and V is TRBV5-1; 7 bases map to TRBD1. Trimming removed 4 bases from V and 0 bases from J; junction bases left unmatched: 10. Germline V lookup: CDR1 SGHRS, CDR2 YFSETQ. This CDR3 has 17 amino acids. DNA for the CDR3: TGCGCCAGCAGCGTAACAGGGGCCTTGACTAGCAATCAGCCCCAGCATTTT. Encoded protein: CASSVTGALTSNQPQHF.

The V call is TRBV4-1, the J call TRBJ2-1; possible D gene TRBD2, 5 bases. CDR1 MGHRA and CDR2 YSYEKL come from the germline V gene. V gave up 0 bases and J gave up 0 bases, with 12 bases separating them. The CDR3 has 17 residues. The CDR3 region is CASSQEAAEVSYNEQFF. The CDR3 DNA reads as TGCGCCAGCAGCCAAGAGGCAGCGGAGGTCTCCTACAATGAGCAGTTCTTC.

V usage is TRBV14 and J usage is TRBJ1-4, with D unclear. Per the germline V gene, CDR1 is SGHDN and CDR2 is FVKESK. This CDR3 spans 14 amino acids. Trimming removed 4 bases at V and 7 bases at J, with 13 bases between. The chain's CDR3 is CASSLDGRVEKLFF. Written as DNA, the CDR3 is TGTGCCAGCAGCCTGGACGGGAGGGTTGAAAAACTGTTTTTT.

This chain links TRBV7-6 with TRBJ2-2; 9 nucleotides align to TRBD1. The CDR3 spans 14 residues. V lost 4 bases to trimming and J lost 4 bases; unmatched junction nucleotides: 1. The germline gives CDR1 SGHVS, CDR2 FNYEAQ. The CDR3 bases are TGTGCCAGCAGCTCGGGACAGGGCACCGGGGAGCTGTTTTTT. It translates to CASSSGQGTGELFF.

The V call is TRBV7-8, the J call TRBJ1-5; 9 nucleotides line up with TRBD1. V shed 1 base and J 0 bases; nucleotides not matched to a gene: 1. CDR1 is SGHVS, CDR2 FQNEAQ, per germline. The CDR3 has 16 residues. Here the CDR3 reads CASSLGTGDSNQPQHF. The CDR3 DNA sequence: TGTGCCAGCAGCTTAGGGACAGGGGATAGCAATCAGCCCCAGCATTTT.

The sample holds a few counts of this clone. The chain is built from TRBV7-2 and TRBJ1-3; TRBD1 matches at 9 bases. This CDR3 contains 16 residues. The V gene's germline CDR1 is SGHTA and CDR2 FQGNSA. Unmatched junction bases numbered 8, after V lost 5 bases and J lost 3 bases. The CDR3 DNA is TGTGCCAGCAGCCGTAGGGGACAGGGCAATGGAAACACCATATATTTT. Residues: CASSRRGQGNGNTIYF. Combining the CDR3 with reference TRBV7-2 and TRBJ1-3 gives the whole variable domain GAGVSQSPSNKVTEKGKDVELRCDPISGHTALYWYRQSLGQGLEFLIYFQGNSAPDKSGLPSDRFSAERTGGSVSTLTIQRTQQEDSAVYLCASSRRGQGNGNTIYFGEGSWLTVV.

The chain has TRBV19 and TRBJ2-2, with TRBD2 as a possible D gene (6 bases). The CDR3 has 15 residues. The germline V gene encodes CDR1 LNHDA and CDR2 SQIVND (reference sequence). V shed 7 bases and J shed 6 bases, with 18 bases lying between them. The CDR3 is CASTTGGREAGELFF. The CDR3, as DNA: TGTGCCAGTACCACGGGCGGCAGGGAGGCCGGGGAGCTGTTTTTT.

V usage is TRBV6-1 and J usage is TRBJ1-1; 8 bases are a match to TRBD1. V shed 8 bases and J 10 bases; nucleotides not matched to a gene: 15. The CDR3 has 14 residues. Germline CDR1 is MNHNS and CDR2 is SASEGT. CDR3 bases: TGTGCCAGCGGACTCACCGGGACAGGCGAAAGAGCTTTCTTT. This codes for CASGLTGTGERAFF.

The chain is built from TRBV7-3 and TRBJ2-7, with D possibly being TRBD1 (5 bases). The CDR3 totals 15 residues. The V and J ends lost 0 bases and 6 bases respectively, with 15 bases between them. Per the germline V gene, CDR1 is SGHTA and CDR2 is FQGTGA. The CDR3 sequence: CASSLTDRKGSEQYF. DNA of the CDR3: TGTGCCAGCAGCTTAACGGATAGAAAGGGGTCCGAGCAGTACTTC.

The V gene is TRBV5-5, the J gene TRBJ1-1; no clear D gene. V lost 1 base, J lost 4 bases, and 8 bases lay in between. The germline V gene has CDR1 SGHKS and CDR2 YYEKEE (reference sequence). The CDR3 has 13 residues. The CDR3 loop is CASSLLSGTEAFF. CDR3 sequence (DNA): TGTGCCAGCAGCTTGCTTAGTGGCACTGAAGCTTTCTTT.

The gene calls are TRBV27 and TRBJ1-3, with TRBD1 matching over 7 bases. The germline V gene encodes CDR1 MNHEY and CDR2 SMNVEV (reference sequence). The V gene end was trimmed by 6 bases and the J gene end by 4 bases; junction bases not matched to a gene: 12. The CDR3 is 16 amino acids. CDR3 DNA: TGTGCCAGCAGCCGGGTAGGGGGCAGCTCGGGAAACACCATATATTTT. Encoded protein: CASSRVGGSSGNTIYF.

The chain combines TRBV28 with TRBJ2-5, with D tentatively TRBD1 (6 bases). Germline CDR1 is MDHEN and CDR2 is SYDVKM. This CDR3 region has 14 residues. V lost 3 bases and J lost 4, with 12 bases in between. CDR3 in DNA: TGTGCCAGCAGTTTGACCGGGACAAGAGAGACCCAGTACTTC. This translates into CASSLTGTRETQYF. Variable domain in full (rest from reference TRBV28 and TRBJ2-5): DVKVTQSSRYLVKRTGEKVFLECVQDMDHENMFWYRQDPGLGLRLIYFSYDVKMKEKGDIPEGYSVSREKKERFSLILESASTNQTSMYLCASSLTGTRETQYFGPGTRLLVL.

The chain links TRBV18 to TRBJ2-1; TRBD1 matches at 8 bases. This CDR3 spans 17 amino acids. The germline V gene has CDR1 KGHSH and CDR2 LQKENI. V lost 3 bases, J lost 6 bases, and 13 bases stayed unmatched. CDR3: CASSPGQGGAVGNEQFF. As DNA, the CDR3 is TGTGCCAGCTCACCCGGACAGGGCGGGGCCGTGGGCAATGAGCAGTTCTTC. Full variable domain (missing parts from reference TRBV18 and TRBJ2-1): NAGVMQNPRHLVRRRGQEARLRCSPMKGHSHVYWYRQLPEEGLKFMVYLQKENIIDESGMPKERFSAEFPKEGPSILRIQQVVRGDSAAYFCASSPGQGGAVGNEQFFGPGTRLTVL.

CDR3 region: CASSSQGVKGEQYF. In DNA, the CDR3 is TGCGCCAGCAGCTCTCAGGGGGTAAAGGGCGAGCAGTACTTC. The chain is built from TRBV4-1 and TRBJ2-7, with 7 nucleotides matching TRBD1. The CDR3 is made up of 14 amino acids. The germline gives CDR1 MGHRA, CDR2 YSYEKL. With V trimmed by 5 bases and J by 6 bases, 10 bases remained unmatched.

V is TRBV5-3 and J is TRBJ1-1; 7 nucleotides match TRBD1. TRBV5-3 is sorted into the ORF group, with uncertain function. The CDR3 length is 17 residues. V lost 0 bases to trimming and J lost 0 bases; unmatched junction nucleotides: 8. The CDR3 reads CARSLEGAGRMNTEAFF. CDR3 nucleotide sequence: TGTGCCAGAAGCTTGGAGGGGGCAGGGAGGATGAACACTGAAGCTTTCTTT.

This clone appeared once. This CDR3 is also generated by other DNA sequences in the sample. The chain joins TRBV29-1 to TRBJ1-1; TRBD1 matches 8 bases. Germline V gives CDR1 SQVTM, CDR2 ANQGSEA. The CDR3 runs to 13 residues. J gave up 1 base and V 5 bases, and 3 bases lay outside the gene matches. The CDR3 protein is CSVLDRANTEAFF. The CDR3 nucleotides read TGCAGCGTTCTGGACAGGGCGAACACTGAAGCTTTCTTT.

The chain is built from TRBV6-1 and TRBJ1-5, with TRBD1 matching 7 bases. CDR1 MNHNS and CDR2 SASEGT come from the germline V gene. This CDR3 is 14 amino acids long. V lost 4 bases, J lost 5 bases, and 5 bases stayed unmatched. CDR3: CASSVAQGDQPQHF. CDR3 DNA sequence: TGTGCCAGCAGTGTTGCGCAGGGGGATCAGCCCCAGCATTTT.

J is TRBJ1-1 and V is TRBV25-1, with 7 bases fitting TRBD1. Germline V CDR1 and CDR2: MGHDK, SYGVNS. Trimming at V came to 3 bases and at J to 1 base, leaving 5 bases not matched to a gene. The CDR3 length is 15 residues. The DNA for the CDR3 is TGTGCCAGCAGTGAGTTGGGGACAGCGAACACTGAAGCTTTCTTT. It yields the protein CASSELGTANTEAFF.

The rearrangement uses TRBV2 and TRBJ1-4; possibly TRBD1 for D (6 bases). The CDR3 covers 16 residues. V lost 8 bases and J lost 7, with 23 bases in between. Germline values: CDR1 SNHLY, CDR2 FYNNEI. This CDR3 is CASRRTGGRMGEKLFF. DNA for the CDR3: TGTGCCAGCCGAAGGACGGGGGGCAGAATGGGTGAAAAACTGTTTTTT.

This clone was found once. The V call is TRBV19, the J call TRBJ2-1; 9 bases fit TRBD1. Germline V gene data show CDR1 as LNHDA and CDR2 as SQIVND (reference sequence). J was trimmed by 8 bases and V by 8 bases; bases with no gene match: 10. The CDR3 extends over 14 amino acids. DNA of the CDR3: TGTGCCAGTCAGGACAGGGGTTATAACGATGAGCAGTTCTTC. Translated: CASQDRGYNDEQFF.

The chain is built from TRBV12-5 and TRBJ2-7; the D gene is possibly TRBD2 (5 bases). CDR1 and CDR2 (germline): LGHNT, FRNRAP. This CDR3 spans 13 amino acids. Between the trimmed V and J ends, which lost 6 bases and 5 bases, there was a span of 14 bases. The CDR3 nucleotides read TGTGCTAGTGGCTACGGGGTCTTGAACGAGCAGTACTTC. Residues: CASGYGVLNEQYF.